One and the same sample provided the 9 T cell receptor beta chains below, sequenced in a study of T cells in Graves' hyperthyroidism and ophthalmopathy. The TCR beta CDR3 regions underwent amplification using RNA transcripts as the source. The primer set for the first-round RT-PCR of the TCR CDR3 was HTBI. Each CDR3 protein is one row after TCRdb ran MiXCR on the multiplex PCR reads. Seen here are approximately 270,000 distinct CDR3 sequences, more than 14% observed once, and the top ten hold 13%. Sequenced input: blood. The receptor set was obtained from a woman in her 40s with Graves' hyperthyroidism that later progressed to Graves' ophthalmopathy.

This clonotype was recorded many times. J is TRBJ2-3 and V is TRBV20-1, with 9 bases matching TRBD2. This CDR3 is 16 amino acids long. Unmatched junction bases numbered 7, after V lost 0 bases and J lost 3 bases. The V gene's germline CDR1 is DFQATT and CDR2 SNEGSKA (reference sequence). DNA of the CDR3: TGCAGTGCTAGAGATAAAACGGGACTAGCAACAGATACGCAGTATTTT. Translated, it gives CSARDKTGLATDTQYF.

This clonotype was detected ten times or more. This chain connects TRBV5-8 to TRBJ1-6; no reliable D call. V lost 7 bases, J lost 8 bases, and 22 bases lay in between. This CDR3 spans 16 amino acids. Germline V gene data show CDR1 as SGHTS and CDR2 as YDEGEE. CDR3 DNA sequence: TGTGCCAGCCAAGAAAAATCAAATAGGGTCGATTCACCCCTCCACTTT. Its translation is CASQEKSNRVDSPLHF.

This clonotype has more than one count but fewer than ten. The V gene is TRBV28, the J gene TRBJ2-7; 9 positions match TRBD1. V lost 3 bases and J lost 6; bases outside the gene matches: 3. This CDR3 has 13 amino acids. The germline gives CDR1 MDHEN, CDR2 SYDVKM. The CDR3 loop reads CASSLGQGTEQYF. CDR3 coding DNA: TGTGCCAGCAGTTTGGGACAGGGCACCGAGCAGTACTTC.

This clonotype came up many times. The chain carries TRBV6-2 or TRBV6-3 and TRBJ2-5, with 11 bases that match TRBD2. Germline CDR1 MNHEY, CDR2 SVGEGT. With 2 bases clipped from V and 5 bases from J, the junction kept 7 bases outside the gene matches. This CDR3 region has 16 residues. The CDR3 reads CASSYGLAGGVETQYF. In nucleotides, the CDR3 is TGTGCCAGCAGTTACGGGCTAGCGGGAGGAGTGGAGACCCAGTACTTC.

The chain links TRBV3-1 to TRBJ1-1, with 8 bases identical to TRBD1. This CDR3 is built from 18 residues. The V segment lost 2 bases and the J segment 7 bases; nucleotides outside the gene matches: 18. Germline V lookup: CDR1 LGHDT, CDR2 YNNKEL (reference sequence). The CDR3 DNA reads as TGTGCCAGCAGCCAAAGCCAAAACCGGGACAGGTGGGGGGTTGAAGCTTTCTTT. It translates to CASSQSQNRDRWGVEAFF.

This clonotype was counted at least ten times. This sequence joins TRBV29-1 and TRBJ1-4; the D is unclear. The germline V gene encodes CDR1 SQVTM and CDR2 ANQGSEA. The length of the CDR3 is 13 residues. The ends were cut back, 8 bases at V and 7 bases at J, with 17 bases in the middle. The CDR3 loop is CSFRSLVGEKLFF. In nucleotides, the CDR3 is TGCAGCTTTCGGTCGTTGGTGGGTGAAAAACTGTTTTTT.

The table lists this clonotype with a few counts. In nucleotides, the CDR3 is TGTGCCAGCCGGACTAGCGGGAGGTTCCCCTACGAGCAGTACTTC. Translated, it gives CASRTSGRFPYEQYF. This sequence joins TRBV6-1 and TRBJ2-7; 14 bases line up with TRBD2. Germline CDR1 and CDR2: MNHNS and SASEGT. V was pared by 8 bases and J by 2 bases, with 5 bases of the junction left unmatched. The length of the CDR3 is 15 residues.

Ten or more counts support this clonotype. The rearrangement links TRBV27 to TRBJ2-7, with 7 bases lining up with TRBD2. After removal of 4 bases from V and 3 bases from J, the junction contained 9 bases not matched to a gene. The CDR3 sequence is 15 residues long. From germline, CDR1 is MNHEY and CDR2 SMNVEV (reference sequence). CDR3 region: CASSSSAGSIYEQYF. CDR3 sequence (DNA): TGTGCCAGCAGTTCCTCAGCGGGATCGATCTACGAGCAGTACTTC.

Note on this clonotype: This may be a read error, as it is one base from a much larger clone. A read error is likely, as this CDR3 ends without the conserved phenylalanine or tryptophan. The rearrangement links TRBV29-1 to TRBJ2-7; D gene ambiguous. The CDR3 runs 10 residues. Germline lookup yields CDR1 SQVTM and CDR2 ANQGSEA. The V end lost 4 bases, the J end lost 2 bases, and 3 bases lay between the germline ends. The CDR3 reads CSVVTYEQYS. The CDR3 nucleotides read TGCAGCGTTGTTACCTACGAGCAGTACTCC.